The 24 T cell receptor beta chains presented below share a single source sample, sequenced in a study of a mutant IDH1 vaccine in newly diagnosed glioma. The method was immunoSEQ multiplex PCR; TCRdb's version includes in-frame clones alone and lacks a portion of them. The table shows about 50,000 clones, with just over 85% occurring only once. The time point is: baseline, week 1 (first vaccination visit). Indicated treatment: pre-vaccination baseline after standard-of-care therapy. The specimen was PBMCs, collected from a glioma patient treated with radiotherapy, temozolomide or both. The receptors originated from a man aged 35 to 55 with glioma.

The chain is built from TRBV29-1 and TRBJ1-5; D is undetermined. The germline V gene has CDR1 SQVTM and CDR2 ANQGSEA. V shed 4 bases and J shed 0 bases, with 10 bases lying between them. The CDR3 consists of 14 residues. CDR3 region: CSVGLGSSNQPQHF. In DNA form, the CDR3 reads TGCAGCGTTGGGTTAGGGTCTAGCAATCAGCCCCAGCATTTT.

V and J are TRBV6-5 and TRBJ2-1; 7 bases are shared with TRBD2. Germline-derived CDR1 and CDR2 are MNHEY and SVGAGI. Germline trimming cut 8 bases from V and 4 bases from J; bases unmatched to any gene: 8. The CDR3 spans 14 residues. Here the CDR3 reads CASGQAGPYNEQFF. The CDR3 nucleotides read TGTGCCAGCGGCCAAGCGGGACCTTACAATGAGCAGTTCTTC.

This rearrangement joins TRBV18 to TRBJ1-1; D might be TRBD1 (6 bases). The CDR3 runs 13 residues. CDR1 and CDR2 (germline): KGHSH, LQKENI. V gave up 9 bases and J gave up 4 bases, with 15 bases separating them. The CDR3 nucleotides are TGTGCCAGTGGAGGGGGAGAAGTCACTGAAGCTTTCTTT. Protein product: CASGGGEVTEAFF.

Only a few counts were recorded for this clone. The V and J genes are TRBV19 and TRBJ1-2; D is undetermined. CDR1 and CDR2 (germline): LNHDA, SQIVND (reference sequence). The V gene lost 7 bases and the J gene lost 3 bases, with 12 bases spanning the gap. The length of the CDR3 is 13 residues. The CDR3 loop reads CASNEGNYYGYTF. The CDR3 region has the DNA TGTGCCAGTAATGAAGGGAACTACTATGGCTACACCTTC. Using reference TRBV19 and TRBJ1-2 for the parts outside the CDR3, the full variable domain is DGGITQSPKYLFRKEGQNVTLSCEQNLNHDAMYWYRQDPGQGLRLIYYSQIVNDFQKGDIAEGYSVSREKKESFPLTVTSAQKNPTAFYLCASNEGNYYGYTFGSGTRLTVV.

The chain is built from TRBV7-8 and TRBJ1-2; no clear D gene. Germline loops: CDR1 SGHVS, CDR2 FQNEAQ. V was clipped by 3 bases and J by 0 bases, with 2 bases between them. The CDR3 runs 12 residues. CDR3: CASSFTNYGYTF. Here the CDR3 DNA reads TGTGCCAGCAGCTTTACTAACTATGGCTACACCTTC.

This chain links TRBV7-2 with TRBJ2-1; D gene unclear. Trimming shortened V by 6 bases and J by 4 bases, and 10 bases separated the two germline ends. Germline CDR1 reads SGHTA; CDR2 reads FQGNSA. The CDR3 contains 13 residues. The CDR3 coding sequence is TGTGCCAGCAGTATAACGCAATACAATGAGCAGTTCTTC. As protein: CASSITQYNEQFF.

The chain couples TRBV6-5 to TRBJ2-3; 7 bases fit TRBD1. Germline CDR1 and CDR2: MNHEY and SVGAGI. The CDR3 runs to 15 residues. V lost 4 bases, J lost 4 bases, and 8 bases stayed unmatched. For the CDR3, the DNA is TGTGCCAGCAGTTCCGCCCACAGGGGCGCAGATACGCAGTATTTT. Translation: CASSSAHRGADTQYF.

The genes are TRBV5-4 and TRBJ2-3; D gene unclear. V was shortened by 6 bases and J by 0 bases, with 14 bases between the two germline ends. The CDR3 has 15 residues. Germline V gene lookup returns CDR1 SGHNT and CDR2 YYREEE (reference sequence). The CDR3 DNA sequence: TGTGCCAGCACCCGCTCAGCGTCTAGCACAGATACGCAGTATTTT. It codes for CASTRSASSTDTQYF.

The chain has TRBV5-8 and TRBJ1-1; 8 bases are a match to TRBD1. The germline V gene encodes CDR1 SGHTS and CDR2 YDEGEE. V gave up 0 bases and J gave up 9 bases; unmatched junction bases: 7. The CDR3 loop spans 14 amino acids. Here the CDR3 reads CASSLGGQGLKAFF. CDR3 nucleotides: TGTGCCAGCAGCTTGGGAGGACAGGGTCTTAAAGCTTTCTTT.

This clone was recorded once. The chain couples TRBV18 to TRBJ2-7; D gene unclear. The CDR3 is 14 residues long. Between the trimmed V and J ends, which lost 0 bases and 2 bases, there was a span of 8 bases. Germline V gene lookup returns CDR1 KGHSH and CDR2 LQKENI. CDR3 protein: CASSPPGGTYEQYF. The CDR3 DNA sequence: TGTGCCAGCTCACCACCCGGTGGAACCTACGAGCAGTACTTC.

In its sample, this clone was seen once. The chain is built from TRBV7-8 and TRBJ2-7, with a weak D call TRBD2 (6 bases). The CDR3 covers 15 residues. In germline, CDR1 is SGHVS, CDR2 FQNEAQ. The V and J ends lost 7 bases and 0 bases respectively, with 16 bases between them. CDR3: CASTKGGGASYEQYF. CDR3 sequence (DNA): TGTGCCAGCACCAAGGGTGGAGGGGCCTCCTACGAGCAGTACTTC.

The genes are TRBV18 and TRBJ2-3; TRBD2 agrees at 8 bases. The V segment lost 3 bases and the J segment 2 bases; nucleotides outside the gene matches: 4. The CDR3 contains 15 residues. Germline lookup yields CDR1 KGHSH and CDR2 LQKENI. DNA for the CDR3: TGTGCCAGCTCACCGTATAGCGGGGACACAGATACGCAGTATTTT. This gives the protein CASSPYSGDTDTQYF.

The chain employs TRBV5-4 and TRBJ1-1; 7 bases are shared with TRBD1. V lost 4 bases to trimming and J lost 3 bases; unmatched junction nucleotides: 3. Germline lookup yields CDR1 SGHNT and CDR2 YYREEE (reference sequence). This CDR3 comprises 13 residues. The CDR3 protein is CASSRDSDTEAFF. The CDR3, as DNA: TGTGCCAGCAGCCGGGACAGCGACACTGAAGCTTTCTTT.

The chain carries TRBV19 and TRBJ2-7; 8 bases match TRBD2. This CDR3 has 15 residues. In germline, CDR1 is LNHDA, CDR2 SQIVND (reference sequence). The V gene end was trimmed by 5 bases and the J gene end by 0 bases; junction bases not matched to a gene: 6. Here the CDR3 DNA reads TGTGCCAGTAGTTATAGCGGGGCCCCCTCCTACGAGCAGTACTTC. It is translated as CASSYSGAPSYEQYF.

The chain uses TRBV2 and TRBJ2-7; a weak D match, TRBD2 (6 bases). The CDR3 sequence is 15 residues long. Germline V CDR1 and CDR2: SNHLY, FYNNEI. V lost 8 bases and J 0 bases, leaving 17 bases between the germline ends. The CDR3 loop reads CASSLAGGNSYEQYF. The CDR3 DNA sequence: TGTGCCAGCTCGCTCGCCGGAGGGAACTCCTACGAGCAGTACTTC. Variable domain in full (rest from reference TRBV2 and TRBJ2-7): EPEVTQTPSHQVTQMGQEVILRCVPISNHLYFYWYRQILGQKVEFLVSFYNNEISEKSEIFDDQFSVERPDGSNFTLKIRSTKLEDSAMYFCASSLAGGNSYEQYFGPGTRLTVT.

The J gene is TRBJ2-6, the V gene TRBV29-1; D is ambiguous. V was shortened by 5 bases and J by 3 bases, with 5 bases between the two germline ends. Germline V CDR1 and CDR2: SQVTM, ANQGSEA. There are 12 residues in the CDR3. The CDR3 region has the DNA TGCAGCGTTCGGATTGGGGCCAACGTCCTGACTTTC. As protein: CSVRIGANVLTF.

A word on this clone: Within the sample, other DNA sequences also encode this same CDR3. The chain combines TRBV18 with TRBJ1-4; no definite D call. Germline CDR1 KGHSH, CDR2 LQKENI. V dropped 2 bases and J dropped 4 bases, with 5 bases sitting between them. This CDR3 spans 13 amino acids. The chain's CDR3 is CASSPGLNEKLFF. CDR3 nucleotide sequence: TGTGCCAGCTCACCAGGGCTTAATGAAAAACTGTTTTTT.

This clone appeared once. This rearrangement joins TRBV25-1 to TRBJ2-7; 7 nucleotides align to TRBD1. Germline values: CDR1 MGHDK, CDR2 SYGVNS. With V trimmed by 6 bases and J by 5 bases, 10 bases remained unmatched. The CDR3 has 14 amino acids. CDR3 nucleotides: TGTGCCAGCAGGGGCTCTCTAGGGGGCGACGAGCAGTACTTC. Translated, it gives CASRGSLGGDEQYF.

This clone is a singleton in its sample. V and J are TRBV9 and TRBJ2-3; D uncertain. The germline gives CDR1 SGDLS, CDR2 YYNGEE. CDR3 length: 12 amino acids. V lost 3 bases and J lost 6, with 8 bases in between. In nucleotides, the CDR3 is TGTGCCAGCAGCGCAGCACACGATACGCAGTATTTT. Translation: CASSAAHDTQYF.

This rearrangement joins TRBV18 to TRBJ2-7, with 9 nucleotides matching TRBD1. V lost 3 bases to trimming and J lost 3 bases; unmatched junction nucleotides: 3. The CDR3 extends over 14 amino acids. The germline gives CDR1 KGHSH, CDR2 LQKENI. The CDR3 protein is CASSPRDRVYEQYF. For the CDR3, the DNA is TGTGCCAGCTCACCTCGGGACAGGGTCTACGAGCAGTACTTC.

A single count supports this clone. This sequence joins TRBV23-1 and TRBJ2-1, with 13 nucleotides matching TRBD2. TRBV23-1 carries the ORF label, with uncertain function. Trimming took 11 bases from V and 3 from J; bases not matched to a gene: 28. The CDR3 is made up of 22 amino acids. The CDR3 nucleotides are TGCGCCTTCATATTGGGGGGGCGCGGGGACTTAGGACTAGCGGGAGACTACAATGAGCAGTTCTTC. The encoded protein is CAFILGGRGDLGLAGDYNEQFF.

This chain joins TRBV19 and TRBJ2-7; D is possibly TRBD2 (6 bases). Per the germline V gene, CDR1 is LNHDA and CDR2 is SQIVND (reference sequence). V gave up 3 bases and J gave up 4 bases, with 10 bases separating them. The CDR3 has 13 amino acids. CDR3 sequence reads: CASSIVGSYEQYF. CDR3 bases: TGTGCCAGTAGTATTGTCGGGAGTTACGAGCAGTACTTC.

The chain joins TRBV25-1 to TRBJ2-6, with 11 bases aligning to TRBD2. The CDR3 is made up of 18 amino acids. Trimming at V came to 2 bases and at J to 1 base, leaving 4 bases not matched to a gene. Germline values: CDR1 MGHDK, CDR2 SYGVNS. The CDR3 DNA sequence: TGTGCCAGCAGTGAACGTAGCGGGAGGGTTTCTGGGGCCAACGTCCTGACTTTC. Translating it yields CASSERSGRVSGANVLTF.

The chain uses TRBV28 and TRBJ2-7, with 9 bases identical to TRBD1. V trimming: 2 bases; J trimming: 0 bases; junction bases outside the gene matches: 11. This CDR3 is built from 18 residues. Germline lookup yields CDR1 MDHEN and CDR2 SYDVKM. CDR3 in amino acids: CASSLRDRVGLGSYEQYF. The CDR3 DNA sequence: TGTGCCAGCAGTTTACGGGACAGGGTAGGCCTGGGCTCCTACGAGCAGTACTTC.